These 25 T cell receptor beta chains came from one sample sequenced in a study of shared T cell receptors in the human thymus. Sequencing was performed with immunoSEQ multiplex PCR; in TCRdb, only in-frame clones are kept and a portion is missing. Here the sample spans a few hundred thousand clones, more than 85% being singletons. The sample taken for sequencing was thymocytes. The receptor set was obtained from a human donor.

The CDR3 nucleotides are TGTGCCAGCAGCGGGGACAGGCGTCCCTTGGAGACCCAGTACTTC. It translates to CASSGDRRPLETQYF. The rearrangement joins TRBV6-5 to TRBJ2-5; 8 bases match TRBD1. This CDR3 spans 15 amino acids. The ends lost 6 bases at V and 5 bases at J; junction bases unmatched: 11. Germline CDR1 MNHEY, CDR2 SVGAGI.

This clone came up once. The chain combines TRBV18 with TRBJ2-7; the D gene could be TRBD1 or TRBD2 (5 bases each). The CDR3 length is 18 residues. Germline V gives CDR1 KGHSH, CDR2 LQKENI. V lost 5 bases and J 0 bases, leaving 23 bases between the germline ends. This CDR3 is CASSNPGAWTSFSYEQYF. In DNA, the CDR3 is TGTGCCAGCTCAAACCCCGGGGCCTGGACTTCTTTCTCCTACGAGCAGTACTTC. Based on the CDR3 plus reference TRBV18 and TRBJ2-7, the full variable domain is NAGVMQNPRHLVRRRGQEARLRCSPMKGHSHVYWYRQLPEEGLKFMVYLQKENIIDESGMPKERFSAEFPKEGPSILRIQQVVRGDSAAYFCASSNPGAWTSFSYEQYFGPGTRLTVT.

CDR3 amino acids: CASSSGLATDNEQFF. The DNA of the CDR3 is TGTGCCAGCAGCTCGGGACTAGCTACGGACAATGAGCAGTTCTTC. The V and J genes are TRBV11-3 and TRBJ2-1; TRBD2 aligns across 9 bases. The CDR3 runs 15 residues. V gave up 4 bases and J gave up 5 bases; unmatched junction bases: 6. The germline CDR1 and CDR2 sequences are SGHNT and YENEEA. Together with reference TRBV11-3 and TRBJ2-1, the CDR3 gives the full variable domain: EAGVVQSPRYKIIEKKQPVAFWCNPISGHNTLYWYLQNLGQGPELLIRYENEEAVDDSQLPKDRFSAERLKGVDSTLKIQPAELGDSAVYLCASSSGLATDNEQFFGPGTRLTVL.

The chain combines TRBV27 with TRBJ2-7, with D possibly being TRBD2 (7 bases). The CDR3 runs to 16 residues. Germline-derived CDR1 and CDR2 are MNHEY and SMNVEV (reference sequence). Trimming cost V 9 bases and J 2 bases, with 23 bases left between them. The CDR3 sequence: CASGQGRVFSPYEQYF. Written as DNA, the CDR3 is TGTGCCAGTGGGCAGGGGAGGGTTTTTAGCCCCTACGAGCAGTACTTC.

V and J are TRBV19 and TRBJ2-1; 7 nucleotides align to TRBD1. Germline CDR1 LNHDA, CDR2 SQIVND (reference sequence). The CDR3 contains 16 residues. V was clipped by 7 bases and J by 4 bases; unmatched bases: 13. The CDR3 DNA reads TGTGCCAGTACCACGACGACAGGGATGAGGTACAATGAGCAGTTCTTC. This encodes CASTTTTGMRYNEQFF.

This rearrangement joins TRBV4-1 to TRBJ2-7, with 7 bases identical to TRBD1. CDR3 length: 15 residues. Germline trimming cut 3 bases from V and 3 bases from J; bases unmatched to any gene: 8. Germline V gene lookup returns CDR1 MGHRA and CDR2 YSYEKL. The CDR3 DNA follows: TGCGCCAGCAGCCACTCTTCGGGGACAGACTACGAGCAGTACTTC. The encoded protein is CASSHSSGTDYEQYF.

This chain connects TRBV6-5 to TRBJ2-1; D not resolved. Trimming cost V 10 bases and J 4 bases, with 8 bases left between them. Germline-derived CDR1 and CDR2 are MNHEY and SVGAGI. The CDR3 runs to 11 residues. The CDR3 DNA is TGTGCCACTTTCGAGTACAATGAGCAGTTCTTC. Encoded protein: CATFEYNEQFF.

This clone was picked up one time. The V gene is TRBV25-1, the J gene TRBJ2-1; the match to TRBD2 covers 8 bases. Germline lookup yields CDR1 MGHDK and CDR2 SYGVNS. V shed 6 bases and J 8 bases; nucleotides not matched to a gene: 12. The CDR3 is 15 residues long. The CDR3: CASSTPEREYYEQFF. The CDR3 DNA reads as TGTGCCAGCAGCACCCCCGAGCGGGAGTACTATGAGCAGTTCTTC.

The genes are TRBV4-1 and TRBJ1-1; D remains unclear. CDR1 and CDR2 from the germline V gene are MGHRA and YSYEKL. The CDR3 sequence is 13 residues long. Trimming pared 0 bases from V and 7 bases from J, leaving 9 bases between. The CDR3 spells CASSQEGGGEAFF. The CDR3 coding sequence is TGCGCCAGCAGCCAAGAGGGCGGAGGTGAAGCTTTCTTT.

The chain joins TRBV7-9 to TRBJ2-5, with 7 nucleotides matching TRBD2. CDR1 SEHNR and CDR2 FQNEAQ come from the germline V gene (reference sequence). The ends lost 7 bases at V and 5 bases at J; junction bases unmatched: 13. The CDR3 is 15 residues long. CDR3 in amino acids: CASTLPGRAPETQYF. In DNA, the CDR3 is TGTGCCAGCACCCTACCGGGGAGGGCCCCGGAGACCCAGTACTTC. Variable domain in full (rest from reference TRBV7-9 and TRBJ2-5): DTGVSQNPRHKITKRGQNVTFRCDPISEHNRLYWYRQTLGQGPEFLTYFQNEAQLEKSRLLSDRFSAERPKGSFSTLEIQRTEQGDSAMYLCASTLPGRAPETQYFGPGTRLLVL.

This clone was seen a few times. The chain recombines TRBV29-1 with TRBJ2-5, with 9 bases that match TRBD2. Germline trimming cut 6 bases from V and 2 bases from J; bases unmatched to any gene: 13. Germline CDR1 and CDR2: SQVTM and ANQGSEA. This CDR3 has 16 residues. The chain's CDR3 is CSVSHQGLAQQETQYF. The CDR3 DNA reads TGCAGCGTGTCGCATCAGGGACTAGCCCAACAAGAGACCCAGTACTTC.

For the CDR3, the DNA is TGCGCCAGCAGCCCGATTGACAGGACGGGCTCCTACGAGCAGTACTTC. Translating it yields CASSPIDRTGSYEQYF. The gene calls are TRBV4-1 and TRBJ2-7; tentatively, D is TRBD1 (6 bases). Germline CDR1 MGHRA, CDR2 YSYEKL. The CDR3 spans 16 residues. The V gene lost 4 bases and the J gene lost 0 bases, with 16 bases spanning the gap.

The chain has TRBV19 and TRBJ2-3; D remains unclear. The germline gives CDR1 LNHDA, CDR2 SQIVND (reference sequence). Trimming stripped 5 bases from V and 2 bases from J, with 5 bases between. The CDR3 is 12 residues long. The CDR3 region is CASSLHTDTQYF. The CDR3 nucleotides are TGTGCCAGTAGTTTACACACAGATACGCAGTATTTT.

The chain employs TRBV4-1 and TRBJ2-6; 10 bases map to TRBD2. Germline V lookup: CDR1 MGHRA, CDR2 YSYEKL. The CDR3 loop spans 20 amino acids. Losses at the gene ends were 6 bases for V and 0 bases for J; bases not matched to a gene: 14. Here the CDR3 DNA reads TGCGCCAGCAGACCTATTAGCGGGAGGCCCATTCGCTCTGGGGCCAACGTCCTGACTTTC. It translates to CASRPISGRPIRSGANVLTF.

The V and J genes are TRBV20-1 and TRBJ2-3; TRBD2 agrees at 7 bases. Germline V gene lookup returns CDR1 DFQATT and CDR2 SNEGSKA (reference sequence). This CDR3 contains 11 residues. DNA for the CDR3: TGCAGCGGACTAGTTGTAGATACGCAGTATTTT. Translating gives CSGLVVDTQYF.

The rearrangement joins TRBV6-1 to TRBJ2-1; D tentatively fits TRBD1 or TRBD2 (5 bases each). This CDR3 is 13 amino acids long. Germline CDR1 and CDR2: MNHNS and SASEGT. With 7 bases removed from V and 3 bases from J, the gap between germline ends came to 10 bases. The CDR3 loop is CASTWDGYNEQFF. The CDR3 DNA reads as TGTGCCAGCACTTGGGACGGCTACAATGAGCAGTTCTTC.

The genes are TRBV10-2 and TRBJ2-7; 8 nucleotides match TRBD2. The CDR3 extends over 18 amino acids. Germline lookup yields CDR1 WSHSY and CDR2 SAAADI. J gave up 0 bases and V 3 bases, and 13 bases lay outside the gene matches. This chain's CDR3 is CASSELGLAISDSYEQYF. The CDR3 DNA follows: TGCGCCAGCAGTGAACTCGGACTAGCCATATCAGACTCCTACGAGCAGTACTTC.

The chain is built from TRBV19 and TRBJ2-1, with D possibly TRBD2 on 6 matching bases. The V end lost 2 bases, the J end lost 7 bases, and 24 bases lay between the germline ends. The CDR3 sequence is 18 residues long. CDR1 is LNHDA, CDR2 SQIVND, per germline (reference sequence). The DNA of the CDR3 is TGTGCCAGTAGTATAATATTTCTTGGGCCCCGGGAGAGGAATGAGCAGTTCTTC. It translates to CASSIIFLGPRERNEQFF.

In nucleotides, the CDR3 is TGTGCCAGCTCACCCCGGGGACGGGCTAACTATGGCTACACCTTC. Translated: CASSPRGRANYGYTF. This chain uses TRBV18 with TRBJ1-2; tentatively, D is TRBD1 (5 bases). This CDR3 has 15 residues. The germline V gene has CDR1 KGHSH and CDR2 LQKENI. V lost 3 bases and J 0 bases, leaving 11 bases between the germline ends. Full variable domain (missing parts from reference TRBV18 and TRBJ1-2): NAGVMQNPRHLVRRRGQEARLRCSPMKGHSHVYWYRQLPEEGLKFMVYLQKENIIDESGMPKERFSAEFPKEGPSILRIQQVVRGDSAAYFCASSPRGRANYGYTFGSGTRLTVV.

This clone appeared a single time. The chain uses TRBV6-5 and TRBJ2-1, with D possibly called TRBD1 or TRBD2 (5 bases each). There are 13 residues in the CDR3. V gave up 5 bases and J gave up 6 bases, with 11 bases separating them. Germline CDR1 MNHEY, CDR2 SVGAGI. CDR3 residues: CASSPRGTNEQFF. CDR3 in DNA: TGTGCCAGCAGTCCCCGAGGGACCAATGAGCAGTTCTTC.

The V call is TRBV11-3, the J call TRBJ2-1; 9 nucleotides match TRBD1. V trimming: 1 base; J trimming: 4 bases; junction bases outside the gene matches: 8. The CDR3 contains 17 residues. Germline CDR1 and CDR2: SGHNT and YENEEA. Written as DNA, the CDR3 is TGTGCCAGCAGCTTAGGCGGACAGGGGCTATCTTACAATGAGCAGTTCTTC. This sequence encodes CASSLGGQGLSYNEQFF.

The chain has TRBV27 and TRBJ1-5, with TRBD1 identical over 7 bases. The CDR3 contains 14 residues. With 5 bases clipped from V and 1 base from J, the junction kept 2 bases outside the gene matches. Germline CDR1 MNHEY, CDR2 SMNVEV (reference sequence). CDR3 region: CASSKGQSNQPQHF. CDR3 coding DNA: TGTGCCAGCAGTAAGGGACAGAGCAATCAGCCCCAGCATTTT.

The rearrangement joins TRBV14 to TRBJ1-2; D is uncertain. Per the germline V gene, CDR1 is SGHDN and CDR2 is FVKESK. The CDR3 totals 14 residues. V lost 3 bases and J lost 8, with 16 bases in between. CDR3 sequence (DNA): TGTGCCAGCAGCCACATCCGGGCCCCGGTGGGCTACACCTTC. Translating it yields CASSHIRAPVGYTF.

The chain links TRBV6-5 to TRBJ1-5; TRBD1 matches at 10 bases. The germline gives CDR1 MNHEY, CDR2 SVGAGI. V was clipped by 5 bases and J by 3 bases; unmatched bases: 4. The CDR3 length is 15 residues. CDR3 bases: TGTGCCAGCAGTCCCGGGACAGGGGTCAATCAGCCCCAGCATTTT. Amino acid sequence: CASSPGTGVNQPQHF.

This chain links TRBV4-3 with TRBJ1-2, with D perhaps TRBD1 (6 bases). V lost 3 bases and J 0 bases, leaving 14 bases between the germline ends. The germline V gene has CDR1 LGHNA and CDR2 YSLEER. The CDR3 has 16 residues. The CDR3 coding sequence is TGCGCCAGCAGCCAGTGGGACACCCTGACTAACTATGGCTACACCTTC. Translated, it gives CASSQWDTLTNYGYTF.